This TCR beta chain originates from a study of T cell changes during pregnancy in multiple sclerosis. Libraries were prepared by immunoSEQ multiplex PCR; TCRdb keeps only in-frame clonotypes and omits some of them. The sample shows tens of thousands of clones, more than 85% of them seen only once. Germline V lookup: CDR1 MNHEY, CDR2 SVGAGI. With V trimmed by 4 bases and J by 4 bases, 6 bases remained unmatched. The CDR3 sequence is 15 residues long. The J gene is TRBJ1-1, the V gene TRBV6-5; 10 nucleotides match TRBD1. The TCR sequence derives from a female donor in good health, enrolled as a control in a pregnancy study. The source material was peripheral blood, sampled after pregnancy. The CDR3 nucleotides are TGTGCCAGCAGTTCCTCGGACAGGGGGGGCACTGAAGCTTTCTTT. The encoded protein is CASSSSDRGGTEAFF.